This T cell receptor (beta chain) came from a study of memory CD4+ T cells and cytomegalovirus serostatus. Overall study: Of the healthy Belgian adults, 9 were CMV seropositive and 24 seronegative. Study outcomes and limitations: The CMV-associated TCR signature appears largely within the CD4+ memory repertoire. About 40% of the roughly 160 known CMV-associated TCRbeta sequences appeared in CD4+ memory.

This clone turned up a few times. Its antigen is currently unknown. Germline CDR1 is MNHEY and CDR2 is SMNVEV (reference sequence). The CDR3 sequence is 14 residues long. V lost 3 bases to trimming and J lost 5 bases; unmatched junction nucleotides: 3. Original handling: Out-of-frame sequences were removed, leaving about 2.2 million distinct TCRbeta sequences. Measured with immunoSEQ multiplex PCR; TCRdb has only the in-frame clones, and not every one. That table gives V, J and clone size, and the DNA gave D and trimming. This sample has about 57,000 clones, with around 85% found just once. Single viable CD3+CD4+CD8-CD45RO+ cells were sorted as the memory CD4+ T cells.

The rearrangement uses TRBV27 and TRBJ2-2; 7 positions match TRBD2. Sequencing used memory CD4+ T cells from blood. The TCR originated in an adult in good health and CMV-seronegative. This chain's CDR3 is CASSFGEGTGELFF. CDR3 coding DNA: TGTGCCAGCAGTTTTGGGGAGGGGACCGGGGAGCTGTTTTTT.